Listed below are T cell receptor beta chains from one sample, sequenced in a study of cytomegalovirus exposure and HLA in healthy donors. TCRdb's table, derived via immunoSEQ multiplex PCR, lists solely in-frame clones and lacks some. The sample consists of over 150,000 clones, 80% of them appearing once. What was sequenced was PBMCs. The receptors originated from a woman aged 40 to 50 in good health and CMV-seropositive. Both conserved end residues are part of each CDR3.

cdr3_aa: CAIPGAGAIEAFF; v_call: TRBV30; j_call: TRBJ1-1
cdr3_aa: CASRSGLTTTDTQYF; v_call: TRBV11-2; j_call: TRBJ2-3
cdr3_aa: CASSETLAAITGELFF; v_call: TRBV6-1; j_call: TRBJ2-2
cdr3_aa: CASSLAQGINSDTEAFF; v_call: TRBV7-8; j_call: TRBJ1-1
cdr3_aa: CASSLEQGGSYEQYF; v_call: TRBV28; j_call: TRBJ2-7
cdr3_aa: CASSTPGTSESSSYNEQFF; v_call: TRBV27; j_call: TRBJ2-1
cdr3_aa: CASSYTTRGGNEQFF; v_call: TRBV6-5; j_call: TRBJ2-1
cdr3_aa: CASTLTGVNTEAFF; v_call: TRBV7-9; j_call: TRBJ1-1
cdr3_aa: CASTTGMNTEAFF; v_call: TRBV30; j_call: TRBJ1-1
cdr3_aa: CASSFDGSNQPQHF; v_call: TRBV7-9; j_call: TRBJ1-5
cdr3_aa: CASSLTGRPEQYF; v_call: TRBV11-2; j_call: TRBJ2-7
cdr3_aa: CASSPDSSYEQYF; v_call: TRBV13; j_call: TRBJ2-7
cdr3_aa: CASRAARGSHQPQHF; v_call: TRBV2; j_call: TRBJ1-5
cdr3_aa: CASSIMTGHSNQPQHF; v_call: TRBV19; j_call: TRBJ1-5
cdr3_aa: CAPSGQPTNYGYTF; v_call: TRBV7-9; j_call: TRBJ1-2
cdr3_aa: CASSSSGAAKNIQYF; v_call: TRBV7-9; j_call: TRBJ2-4
cdr3_aa: CASSGQGNYGYTF; v_call: TRBV11-3; j_call: TRBJ1-2
cdr3_aa: CASASGASGRAKEQYF; v_call: TRBV2; j_call: TRBJ2-7
cdr3_aa: CASSSTGEEDTF; v_call: TRBV5-6; j_call: TRBJ1-2
cdr3_aa: CASSPPLAGADEQYF; v_call: TRBV5-4; j_call: TRBJ2-7
cdr3_aa: CASSTGFSVGTEAFF; v_call: TRBV19; j_call: TRBJ1-1
cdr3_aa: CASSIGQGANNEQFF; v_call: TRBV5-8; j_call: TRBJ2-1
cdr3_aa: CASSYLRGPKNIQYF; v_call: TRBV5-1; j_call: TRBJ2-4
cdr3_aa: CASSLALNPETQYF; v_call: TRBV7-9; j_call: TRBJ2-5
cdr3_aa: CASSQEASGGLTDTQYF; v_call: TRBV4-2; j_call: TRBJ2-3
cdr3_aa: CASSIGIGGPASGSYNEQFF; v_call: TRBV19; j_call: TRBJ2-1
cdr3_aa: CASSEDSIRGYTF; v_call: TRBV6-1; j_call: TRBJ1-2
cdr3_aa: CASNVPGHLNTQYF; v_call: TRBV19; j_call: TRBJ2-3
cdr3_aa: CASSLYPRDRGRNTEAFF; v_call: TRBV5-8; j_call: TRBJ1-1
cdr3_aa: CASSSDRAAQPQHF; v_call: TRBV7-9; j_call: TRBJ1-5
cdr3_aa: CASSQDRGQGASGANVLTF; v_call: TRBV4-1; j_call: TRBJ2-6
cdr3_aa: CAITDSTNGEQYF; v_call: TRBV19; j_call: TRBJ2-7
cdr3_aa: CSVEGGKGDTQYF; v_call: TRBV29-1; j_call: TRBJ2-3
cdr3_aa: CASSARTAFLNTGELFF; v_call: TRBV2; j_call: TRBJ2-2
cdr3_aa: CASGRAYEQYF; v_call: TRBV19; j_call: TRBJ2-7
cdr3_aa: CASGGVGGTGELFF; v_call: TRBV2; j_call: TRBJ2-2
cdr3_aa: CASSPLWGDTEAFF; v_call: TRBV18; j_call: TRBJ1-1
cdr3_aa: CAWSAVWGGRNYGYTF; v_call: TRBV30; j_call: TRBJ1-2
cdr3_aa: CASSEGGNYNEQFF; v_call: TRBV5-1; j_call: TRBJ2-1
cdr3_aa: CSVEDHSPGEQYF; v_call: TRBV29-1; j_call: TRBJ2-7
cdr3_aa: CASRKEAGAGETQYF; v_call: TRBV2; j_call: TRBJ2-5
cdr3_aa: CASSDLDHEQFF; v_call: TRBV9; j_call: TRBJ2-1
cdr3_aa: CASSSQPAGTDTQYF; v_call: TRBV7-2; j_call: TRBJ2-3
cdr3_aa: CASRSGFVNQPQHF; v_call: TRBV27; j_call: TRBJ1-5
cdr3_aa: CASSMTAAYNEQFF; v_call: TRBV19; j_call: TRBJ2-1
cdr3_aa: CASRTPPSTEAFF; v_call: TRBV7-2; j_call: TRBJ1-1
cdr3_aa: CASSLAGDRGSNQPQHF; v_call: TRBV5-6; j_call: TRBJ1-5
cdr3_aa: CSVDAGNTEAFF; v_call: TRBV29-1; j_call: TRBJ1-1
cdr3_aa: CTSSPTGSSNYGYTF; v_call: TRBV1; j_call: TRBJ1-2
cdr3_aa: CASSLYYEQYF; v_call: TRBV7-9; j_call: TRBJ2-7
cdr3_aa: CSVEEFGQPQETQYF; v_call: TRBV29-1; j_call: TRBJ2-5
cdr3_aa: CASSFETREAFF; v_call: TRBV7-9; j_call: TRBJ1-1
cdr3_aa: CASSENRDYGYTF; v_call: TRBV2; j_call: TRBJ1-2
cdr3_aa: CASSFSGGSSGSSYEQYF; v_call: TRBV5-1; j_call: TRBJ2-7